A single sample is the source of the 18 T cell receptor beta chains below, sequenced in a study of tissue T cells after allogeneic stem cell transplantation. Libraries were prepared by immunoSEQ multiplex PCR; TCRdb keeps only in-frame clonotypes and omits some of them. The sample lists just over 20,000 clones, around 70% occurring once. Material for sequencing was blood. These receptors were obtained from a female BALB/c mouse in good health. The MHC haplotype of this mouse line is H2-d.

Only a few counts were recorded for this clone. The gene symbols are mouse symbols. The read halts 1 residue ahead of the CDR3 end, with the missing end drawn from the germline J gene. The chain is built from TRBV2 and TRBJ2-7, with 8 bases fitting TRBD2. The CDR3 sequence is 15 residues long. Per germline, CDR1 LGHNA and CDR2 YSYQKL. The ends lost 0 bases at V and 1 base at J; junction bases unmatched: 2. The chain's CDR3 is CASSQELGGSYEQYF. The sequenced part of the CDR3 DNA is TGTGCCAGCAGCCAAGAGCTGGGGGGATCCTATGAACAGTAC.

A word on this clone: Gene names and germline match the mouse. The read halts 1 residue ahead of the CDR3 end, with the missing end drawn from the germline J gene. The chain joins TRBV5 to TRBJ2-3; 8 bases are shared with TRBD2. After removal of 0 bases from V and 1 base from J, the junction contained 3 bases not matched to a gene. In germline, CDR1 is LGHNA, CDR2 YNLKQL (reference sequence). This CDR3 has 16 amino acids. Incomplete CDR3 DNA: TGTGCCAGCAGCCAAGAGGGGGGGGCCGGTGCAGAAACGCTGTAT. It is translated as CASSQEGGAGAETLY. The whole CDR3 protein reads CASSQEGGAGAETLYF.

Note on this clone: Genes here carry mouse names. The read is 1 residue too short to cover the CDR3 end, so that end is filled in from the germline J gene. This chain joins TRBV19 and TRBJ1-2; D is perhaps TRBD1 (5 bases). Germline V gives CDR1 FNHDT, CDR2 SITEND (reference sequence). V was cut by 3 bases and J by 3 bases, with 12 bases left in between. This CDR3 spans 14 amino acids. The CDR3 loop reads CASSREGRDSDYTF. Partial CDR3 DNA: TGTGCCAGCAGTAGAGAGGGGAGGGACTCCGACTACACC.

About this clone: The genes and germline here are from mouse. The CDR3 end falls 1 residue outside the read, so it is completed with the germline J gene. The rearrangement links TRBV5 to TRBJ1-4, with 7 bases lining up with TRBD1. The ends lost 1 base at V and 4 bases at J; junction bases unmatched: 3. The germline V gene has CDR1 LGHNA and CDR2 YNLKQL (reference sequence). This CDR3 has 15 amino acids. CDR3 in amino acids: CASSQGGGGNERLFF. CDR3 DNA (partial): TGTGCCAGCAGCCAAGGAGGGGGCGGCAACGAAAGATTATTT.

With regard to this clone: Here the gene names and germline are mouse. The read falls 1 residue short of the CDR3 end, and the missing part is taken from the germline J gene. The chain couples TRBV13-2 to TRBJ1-1; 7 bases map to TRBD1. The CDR3 consists of 13 residues. Per the germline V gene, CDR1 is NNHNN and CDR2 is SYGAGS (reference sequence). V lost 6 bases to trimming and J lost 1 base; unmatched junction nucleotides: 3. The CDR3 is CASEGQANTEVFF. CDR3 DNA, as far as it was read: TGTGCCAGCGAAGGACAGGCGAACACAGAAGTCTTC.

Turning to this clone: The gene symbols are mouse symbols. The CDR3 end falls 1 residue outside the read, so it is completed with the germline J gene. The rearrangement links TRBV13-2 to TRBJ2-2; a possible D gene is TRBD2 (5 bases). There are 15 residues in the CDR3. Germline V gene lookup returns CDR1 NNHNN and CDR2 SYGAGS (reference sequence). Trimming removed 5 bases at V and 4 bases at J, with 15 bases between. CDR3 region: CASGAGLGGTGQLYF. CDR3 bases read: TGTGCCAGCGGGGCTGGGCTGGGAGGCACCGGGCAGCTCTAC.

A note on this clone: Gene names are the mouse ones. The read ends 1 residue shy of where the CDR3 ends; the end is completed using the germline J gene. The chain links TRBV5 to TRBJ2-7; D is possibly TRBD1 (6 bases). The CDR3 consists of 15 residues. Deletions cut 3 bases from V and 0 bases from J, with 12 bases between. The germline gives CDR1 LGHNA, CDR2 YNLKQL (reference sequence). The CDR3 DNA, read in part, is TGTGCCAGCAGCCACCCTGGACAGAGCTCCTATGAACAGTAC. This translates into CASSHPGQSSYEQY. The whole CDR3 sequence reads CASSHPGQSSYEQYF.

On this clone itself: Genes here carry mouse names. With the read ending 1 residue before the CDR3 end, the germline J gene is used to fill in that end. This sequence joins TRBV13-3 and TRBJ1-6; TRBD1 matches at 10 bases. TRBJ1-6 belongs to the ORF category, with a function that is uncertain. Losses at the gene ends were 5 bases for V and 5 bases for J; bases not matched to a gene: 4. This CDR3 comprises 15 residues. Germline V gene lookup returns CDR1 NNHDY and CDR2 SYVADS. The sequenced CDR3 bases are TGTGCCAGCAGCGTCGGGACAGGGGATAATTCGCCCCTCTAC. Translating gives CASSVGTGDNSPLY. The entire CDR3 is CASSVGTGDNSPLYF.

About this clone: The germline and genes are mouse ones. The read stops 1 residue short of the end of the CDR3; the missing end is completed from the germline J gene. V usage is TRBV5 and J usage is TRBJ2-2; perhaps TRBD1 as D (6 bases). The V end lost 0 bases, the J end lost 2 bases, and 13 bases lay between the germline ends. Germline lookup yields CDR1 LGHNA and CDR2 YNLKQL (reference sequence). The CDR3 has 17 residues. The CDR3 protein is CASSQEVTGRNTGQLYF. The part of the CDR3 DNA that was read is TGTGCCAGCAGCCAAGAGGTAACAGGGAGGAACACCGGGCAGCTCTAC.

A few counts support this clone. The listed genes are named as in mouse. The read ends 1 residue before the CDR3 terminus; that terminus is restored from the germline J gene. This rearrangement joins TRBV13-2 to TRBJ2-7; 7 bases fit TRBD1. Germline trimming cut 3 bases from V and 4 bases from J; bases unmatched to any gene: 4. CDR3 length: 13 amino acids. The germline CDR1 and CDR2 sequences are NNHNN and SYGAGS (reference sequence). The covered CDR3 bases are TGTGCCAGCGGTGGGGGACAGACATATGAACAGTAC. Translation: CASGGGQTYEQY. The whole CDR3 protein is CASGGGQTYEQYF.

As to this clone: Any gene name here is a mouse gene name. The read comes to an end 1 residue before the CDR3 does, leaving the germline J gene to fill in the end. The chain couples TRBV14 to TRBJ2-5, with 11 bases aligning to TRBD2. J was trimmed by 3 bases and V by 5 bases; bases with no gene match: 2. The CDR3 loop spans 14 amino acids. The germline gives CDR1 SGHDT, CDR2 FRDEAV. CDR3 sequence: CASSRLGGQDTQYF. The sequenced part of the CDR3 DNA is TGTGCCAGCAGCCGACTGGGGGGGCAAGACACCCAGTAC.

This clone was found a few times. Gene names are the mouse ones. The read gets to within 1 residue of the CDR3 end, and the germline J gene fills in the rest. The chain uses TRBV13-3 and TRBJ2-7; 10 bases are shared with TRBD2. Germline V gives CDR1 NNHDY, CDR2 SYVADS. The V gene end was trimmed by 6 bases and the J gene end by 0 bases; junction bases not matched to a gene: 6. This CDR3 has 15 amino acids. The DNA read from the CDR3 is TGTGCCAGCAATCGGGACTGGGGTAGCTCCTATGAACAGTAC. It yields the protein CASNRDWGSSYEQY. The entire CDR3 is CASNRDWGSSYEQYF.

Details on this clone: Gene names and germline match the mouse. With the read ending 1 residue before the CDR3 end, the germline J gene is used to fill in that end. This sample also contains other DNA sequences that code for the same CDR3. The rearrangement joins TRBV5 to TRBJ1-4; D might be TRBD1 (5 bases). V was pared by 4 bases and J by 0 bases, with 9 bases between. Germline CDR1 and CDR2: LGHNA and YNLKQL (reference sequence). The CDR3 totals 15 residues. CDR3 DNA (partial): TGTGCCAGCAGCCCCGGACAAATTTCCAACGAAAGATTATTT. Encoded protein: CASSPGQISNERLF. In full, the CDR3 reads CASSPGQISNERLFF.

Concerning this clone itself: Genes here carry mouse names. The observed sequence ends 1 residue before the CDR3 terminus, with the missing tail filled in from the germline J gene. J is TRBJ2-2 and V is TRBV13-2; 12 bases agree with TRBD1. CDR3 length: 15 amino acids. With V trimmed by 5 bases and J by 5 bases, 4 bases remained unmatched. The germline V gene encodes CDR1 NNHNN and CDR2 SYGAGS (reference sequence). CDR3 DNA, as far as it was read: TGTGCCAGCGGAGGGGACAGGGGGCGGACCGGGCAGCTCTAC. It specifies CASGGDRGRTGQLY. The entire CDR3 is CASGGDRGRTGQLYF.

In the case of this clone: Gene names are mouse gene names. The missing CDR3 end, 1 residue past where the read stops, is filled in from the germline J gene. Within the sample, other DNA sequences also encode this same CDR3. The chain couples TRBV5 to TRBJ1-6, with D perhaps TRBD1 (5 bases). TRBJ1-6 is reported as an ORF; its role is uncertain. Germline CDR1 is LGHNA and CDR2 is YNLKQL (reference sequence). This CDR3 comprises 15 residues. Trimming left V 3 bases short and J 0 bases short, with 6 bases between. The CDR3 spells CASSQDNSYNSPLYF. Partial CDR3 DNA: TGTGCCAGCAGCCAGGACAATTCCTATAATTCGCCCCTCTAC.

This clone was seen more than once but under ten times. Mouse germline and gene names are used. The missing CDR3 end, 1 residue past where the read stops, is filled in from the germline J gene. The chain has TRBV13-2 and TRBJ1-3; 9 bases are a match to TRBD1. Germline V gene lookup returns CDR1 NNHNN and CDR2 SYGAGS (reference sequence). V lost 0 bases to trimming and J lost 2 bases; unmatched junction nucleotides: 0. There are 15 residues in the CDR3. This chain's CDR3 is CASGDGQGAGNTLYF. The CDR3 DNA, read in part, is TGTGCCAGCGGTGATGGACAGGGGGCTGGAAATACGCTCTAT.

For this clone: All gene names here are mouse names. The CDR3: CTCSAGTGEGQNTLYF. CDR3 DNA (partial): TGCACCTGCAGTGCCGGGACAGGGGAGGGTCAAAACACCTTGTAC. The chain has TRBV1 and TRBJ2-4; TRBD1 matches at 10 bases. The sequence runs out 1 residue before the end of the CDR3; the remainder is reconstructed from the germline J gene. CDR3 length equals 16 residues. The junction had 4 bases not matched to a gene; V was cut back by 3 bases and J by 1 base. In germline, CDR1 is NSQYPW, CDR2 LRSPGD (reference sequence).

This clone was picked up a small number of times. Germline and genes: mouse. Read sequence stops 1 residue before the CDR3 end, and the germline J gene provides the missing end. The gene calls are TRBV5 and TRBJ2-7, with D possibly being TRBD2 (6 bases). Germline V gene sequence: CDR1 LGHNA, CDR2 YNLKQL (reference sequence). The V and J ends lost 4 bases and 0 bases respectively, with 10 bases between them. The CDR3 loop spans 14 amino acids. CDR3 sequence reads: CASSLDWPSYEQYF. CDR3 DNA (partial): TGTGCCAGCAGCCTCGACTGGCCCTCCTATGAACAGTAC.